The 19 T cell receptor beta chains below were found in one sample sequenced in a study of cytomegalovirus exposure and HLA in healthy donors. Vbeta (60) and Jbeta (13) primers were used in the PCR. Some clones are missing from TCRdb's copy, which holds only in-frame ones; the method was immunoSEQ multiplex PCR. The repertoire has roughly 100,000 clones, 71% of them found once; the top ten carry over 2.5%. Sample: PBMCs. These receptors originate from a female donor in good health and CMV-seronegative.

The chain links TRBV4-1 to TRBJ2-3; TRBD2 matches 9 bases. The CDR3 loop spans 18 amino acids. V trimming: 4 bases; J trimming: 5 bases; junction bases outside the gene matches: 16. Per germline, CDR1 MGHRA and CDR2 YSYEKL. The CDR3 DNA follows: TGCGCCAGCAGCCTGAGGGGAGCGGGAGGTGGTCAAGGAGATACGCAGTATTTT. Its translation: CASSLRGAGGGQGDTQYF.

The chain uses TRBV7-9 and TRBJ2-1; tentative D call: TRBD1 (6 bases). V was pared by 1 base and J by 4 bases, with 14 bases between. The germline V gene has CDR1 SEHNR and CDR2 FQNEAQ (reference sequence). This CDR3 comprises 16 residues. The CDR3 DNA is TGTGCCAGCAGCTTAGAGTCAGGGGCCTCTTACAATGAGCAGTTCTTC. It yields the protein CASSLESGASYNEQFF. Full variable domain (rest looked up from reference TRBV7-9 and TRBJ2-1): DTGVSQNPRHKITKRGQNVTFRCDPISEHNRLYWYRQTLGQGPEFLTYFQNEAQLEKSRLLSDRFSAERPKGSFSTLEIQRTEQGDSAMYLCASSLESGASYNEQFFGPGTRLTVL.

The sample holds one count of this clone. This chain links TRBV6-6 with TRBJ1-2; D uncertain. Germline CDR1 is MNHNY and CDR2 is SVGAGI (reference sequence). V was pared by 6 bases and J by 0 bases, with 5 bases between. CDR3 length: 12 residues. CDR3 amino acids: CASRATNYGYTF. Written as DNA, the CDR3 is TGTGCCAGCAGGGCAACTAACTATGGCTACACCTTC.

The chain links TRBV29-1 to TRBJ2-1; 9 bases are a match to TRBD1. This CDR3 region has 12 residues. Trimming took 6 bases from V and 7 from J; bases not matched to a gene: 4. Germline V gene sequence: CDR1 SQVTM, CDR2 ANQGSEA. The CDR3 DNA is TGCAGCGTCGGGACAGGGATGAATGAGCAGTTCTTC. Translating it yields CSVGTGMNEQFF.

The J gene is TRBJ2-7, the V gene TRBV21-1; the DNA was not used to check the table's D call, TRBD2. TRBV21-1 constitutes a pseudogene. The CDR3 is made up of 16 amino acids. The DNA for the CDR3 is TGTGCCAGCAGCAAAAGGACTAGCGGGAGGGCTAACGAGCAGTACTTC. This translates into CASSKRTSGRANEQYF.

The V call is TRBV28, the J call TRBJ2-7, with TRBD2 as a possible D gene (6 bases). Germline V gene sequence: CDR1 MDHEN, CDR2 SYDVKM. V was shortened by 6 bases and J by 7 bases, with 25 bases between the two germline ends. The CDR3 has 16 residues. The CDR3 DNA is TGTGCCAGCAGCTCCCCCGCGCGGGGAGGCCTCGGAGAGCAGTACTTC. This gives the protein CASSSPARGGLGEQYF.

The chain employs TRBV4-1 and TRBJ1-2; D unresolved. The CDR3 spans 13 residues. The germline V and J ends were trimmed by 1 base and 5 bases, with 8 bases remaining between them. Germline loops: CDR1 MGHRA, CDR2 YSYEKL. CDR3 sequence: CASSQGESYGYTF. CDR3 bases: TGCGCCAGCAGCCAAGGGGAGTCTTATGGCTACACCTTC.

This clone was seen many times. The chain employs TRBV5-1 and TRBJ1-4, with 11 bases that match TRBD1. Germline CDR1 reads SGHRS; CDR2 reads YFSETQ. This CDR3 region has 14 residues. Trimming cost V 8 bases and J 8 bases; bases outside gene matches: 8. The CDR3 DNA sequence: TGCGCCAGTAGAAGCGGGACAGGGGGAGAAAAACTGTTTTTT. This gives the protein CASRSGTGGEKLFF.

The chain combines TRBV7-8 with TRBJ2-2; 10 bases agree with TRBD2. The germline gives CDR1 SGHVS, CDR2 FQNEAQ. With 4 bases clipped from V and 0 bases from J, the junction kept 2 bases outside the gene matches. CDR3 length: 16 residues. The CDR3 is CASSSLAGANTGELFF. In DNA, the CDR3 is TGTGCCAGCAGCTCCCTAGCGGGAGCGAACACCGGGGAGCTGTTTTTT. The variable domain in full, completed from reference TRBV7-8 and TRBJ2-2, reads GAGVSQSPRYKVAKRGQDVALRCDPISGHVSLFWYQQALGQGPEFLTYFQNEAQLDKSGLPSDRFFAERPEGSVSTLKIQRTQQEDSAVYLCASSSLAGANTGELFFGEGSRLTVL.

The J gene is TRBJ2-7, the V gene TRBV5-6; TRBD2 is a possible D gene (5 bases). Germline CDR1 and CDR2: SGHDT and YYEEEE. CDR3 length equals 15 residues. Trimming shortened V by 1 base and J by 8 bases, and 19 bases separated the two germline ends. This chain's CDR3 is CASSLWATGNTKQYF. The DNA for the CDR3 is TGTGCCAGCAGCTTGTGGGCCACGGGGAATACGAAGCAGTACTTC.

The rearrangement uses TRBV19 and TRBJ2-2, with TRBD2 identical over 7 bases. The V and J ends lost 4 bases and 3 bases, in that order; junction bases with no gene match: 8. Germline V gene data show CDR1 as LNHDA and CDR2 as SQIVND (reference sequence). The CDR3 is 16 residues long. CDR3 residues: CASSTRGGPHTGELFF. CDR3 nucleotides: TGTGCCAGTAGTACCCGGGGAGGGCCCCACACCGGGGAGCTGTTTTTT. The whole variable domain, filled in from reference TRBV19 and TRBJ2-2, reads DGGITQSPKYLFRKEGQNVTLSCEQNLNHDAMYWYRQDPGQGLRLIYYSQIVNDFQKGDIAEGYSVSREKKESFPLTVTSAQKNPTAFYLCASSTRGGPHTGELFFGEGSRLTVL.

The sample holds a few counts of this clone. J is TRBJ2-7 and V is TRBV2; D is possibly TRBD2 (5 bases). Germline V gene data show CDR1 as SNHLY and CDR2 as FYNNEI. Deletions cut 6 bases from V and 3 bases from J, with 15 bases between. The CDR3 is made up of 14 amino acids. CDR3 DNA sequence: TGTGCCAGCAGGCCCGAGCTAGCAGGCTACGAGCAGTACTTC. This translates into CASRPELAGYEQYF.

This clone has a handful of counts. The chain couples TRBV11-3 to TRBJ2-7; perhaps TRBD1 as D (6 bases). Between the trimmed V and J ends, which lost 4 bases and 0 bases, there was a span of 13 bases. CDR1 and CDR2 from the germline V gene are SGHNT and YENEEA. The CDR3 runs 15 residues. The CDR3 sequence is CASSYGQRSSYEQYF. The CDR3 DNA sequence: TGTGCCAGCAGCTACGGACAGAGGAGCTCCTACGAGCAGTACTTC.

This clone was recorded a few times. This sequence joins TRBV29-1 and TRBJ2-2, with a weak D call TRBD1 (6 bases). The CDR3 spans 13 residues. V was pared by 5 bases and J by 3 bases, with 10 bases between. CDR1 is SQVTM and CDR2 is ANQGSEA in the germline V gene. The CDR3 region is CSVQGSDTGELFF. CDR3 nucleotides: TGCAGCGTTCAGGGGTCGGACACCGGGGAGCTGTTTTTT.

The rearrangement uses TRBV9 and TRBJ2-7; D possibly corresponds to TRBD1 (6 bases). V gave up 2 bases and J gave up 6 bases, with 12 bases separating them. The germline CDR1 and CDR2 sequences are SGDLS and YYNGEE. This CDR3 has 13 residues. For the CDR3, the DNA is TGTGCCAGCAGCGTGGGGGCAAGGGGCGAGCAGTACTTC. It encodes CASSVGARGEQYF.

The chain uses TRBV7-2 and TRBJ1-1, with D unclear. This CDR3 comprises 14 residues. Germline values: CDR1 SGHTA, CDR2 FQGNSA. The V end was cut by 5 bases, the J end by 3 bases, with 13 bases between. Here the CDR3 reads CASSLRPRDTEAFF. The CDR3 nucleotides read TGTGCCAGCAGCCTCAGACCGAGGGACACTGAAGCTTTCTTT.

V gene TRBV4-1 combines with J gene TRBJ1-1, with 8 bases matching TRBD1. V shed 2 bases and J 5 bases; nucleotides not matched to a gene: 10. The germline V gene encodes CDR1 MGHRA and CDR2 YSYEKL. The CDR3 totals 16 residues. CDR3 sequence: CASSQTPGQGGTEAFF. CDR3 bases: TGCGCCAGCAGCCAAACACCCGGACAGGGAGGAACTGAAGCTTTCTTT.

The chain recombines TRBV28 with TRBJ2-7; D unresolved. Trimming pared 5 bases from V and 1 base from J, leaving 12 bases between. Germline loops: CDR1 MDHEN, CDR2 SYDVKM. The CDR3 consists of 14 residues. In DNA, the CDR3 is TGTGCCAGCAGTGACCCGACTCGGTCCTACGAGCAGTACTTC. Its translation is CASSDPTRSYEQYF.

The chain couples TRBV30 to TRBJ2-5; D may be TRBD1 (5 bases). The V end lost 6 bases, the J end lost 2 bases, and 10 bases lay between the germline ends. This CDR3 has 12 residues. Germline-derived CDR1 and CDR2 are GTSNPN and SVGIG (reference sequence). CDR3 sequence: CACTGEQETQYF. CDR3 sequence (DNA): TGTGCCTGTACAGGTGAACAAGAGACCCAGTACTTC.